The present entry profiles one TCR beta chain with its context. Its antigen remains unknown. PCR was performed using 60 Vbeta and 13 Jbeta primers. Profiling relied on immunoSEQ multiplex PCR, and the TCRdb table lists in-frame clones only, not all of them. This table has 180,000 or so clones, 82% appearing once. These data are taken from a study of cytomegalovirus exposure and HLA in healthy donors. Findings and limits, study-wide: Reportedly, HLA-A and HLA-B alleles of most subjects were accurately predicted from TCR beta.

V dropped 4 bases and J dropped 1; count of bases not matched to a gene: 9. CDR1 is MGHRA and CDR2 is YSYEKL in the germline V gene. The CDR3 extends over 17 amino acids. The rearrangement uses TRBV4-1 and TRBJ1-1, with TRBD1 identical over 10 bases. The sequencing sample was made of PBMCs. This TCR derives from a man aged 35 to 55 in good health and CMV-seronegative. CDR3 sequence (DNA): TGCGCCAGCAGCCGAAGAGGGACAGGGGTTGGGAACACTGAAGCTTTCTTT. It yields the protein CASSRRGTGVGNTEAFF.